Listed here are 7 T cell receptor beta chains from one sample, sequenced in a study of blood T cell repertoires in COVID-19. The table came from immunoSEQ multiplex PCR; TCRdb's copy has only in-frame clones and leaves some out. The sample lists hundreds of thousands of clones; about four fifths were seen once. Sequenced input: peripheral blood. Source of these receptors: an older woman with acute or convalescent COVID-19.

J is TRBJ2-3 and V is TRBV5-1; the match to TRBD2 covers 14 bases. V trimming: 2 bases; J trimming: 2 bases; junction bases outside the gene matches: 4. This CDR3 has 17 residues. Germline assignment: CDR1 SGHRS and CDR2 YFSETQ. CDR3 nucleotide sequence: TGCGCCAGCAGCTTATGGACTAGCGGGGGGAACACAGATACGCAGTATTTT. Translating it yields CASSLWTSGGNTDTQYF.

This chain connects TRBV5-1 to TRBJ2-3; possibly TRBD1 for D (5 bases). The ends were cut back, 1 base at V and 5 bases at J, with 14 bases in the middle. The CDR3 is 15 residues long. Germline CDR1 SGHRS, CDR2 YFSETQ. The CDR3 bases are TGCGCCAGCAGCTTGACGAACAGGATAAAAGATACGCAGTATTTT. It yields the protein CASSLTNRIKDTQYF.

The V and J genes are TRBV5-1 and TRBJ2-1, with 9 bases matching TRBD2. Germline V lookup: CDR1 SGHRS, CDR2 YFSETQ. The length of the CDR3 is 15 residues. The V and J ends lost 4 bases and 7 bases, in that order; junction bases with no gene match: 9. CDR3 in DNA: TGCGCCAGCAGCATGGCGGGGGGGCAATTTAATGAGCAGTTCTTC. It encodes CASSMAGGQFNEQFF.

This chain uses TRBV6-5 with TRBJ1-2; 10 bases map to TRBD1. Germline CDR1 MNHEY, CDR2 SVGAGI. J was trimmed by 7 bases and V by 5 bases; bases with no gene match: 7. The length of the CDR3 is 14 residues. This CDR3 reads CASSQDRGYSGYTF. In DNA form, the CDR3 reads TGTGCCAGCAGTCAGGACAGGGGGTATAGTGGCTACACCTTC.

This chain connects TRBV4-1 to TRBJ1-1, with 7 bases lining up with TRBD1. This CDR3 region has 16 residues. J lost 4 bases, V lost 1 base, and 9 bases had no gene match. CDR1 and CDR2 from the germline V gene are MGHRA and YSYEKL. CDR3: CASSQGQGGIGTEAFF. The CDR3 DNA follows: TGCGCCAGCAGCCAAGGACAAGGGGGCATCGGCACTGAAGCTTTCTTT.

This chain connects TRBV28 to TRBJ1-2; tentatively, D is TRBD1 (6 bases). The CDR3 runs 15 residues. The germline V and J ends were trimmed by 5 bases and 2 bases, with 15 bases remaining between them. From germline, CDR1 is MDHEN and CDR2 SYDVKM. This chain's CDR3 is CASSPPGHKNYGYTF. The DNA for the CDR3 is TGTGCCAGCAGTCCCCCGGGACACAAGAACTATGGCTACACCTTC.

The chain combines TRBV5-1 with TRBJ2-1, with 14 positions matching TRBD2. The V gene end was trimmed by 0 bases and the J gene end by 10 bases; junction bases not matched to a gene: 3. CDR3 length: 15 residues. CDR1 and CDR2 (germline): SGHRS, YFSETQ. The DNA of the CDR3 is TGCGCCAGCAGCTTGGAGGGGACTAGCGGGGGCGAGCAGTTCTTC. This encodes CASSLEGTSGGEQFF.